The sequence of this TCR beta chain was determined in a study of cytomegalovirus exposure and HLA in healthy donors. 13 Jbeta primers and 60 Vbeta primers were used for the PCR. Repertoires were generated with immunoSEQ multiplex PCR, while TCRdb's copy carries only in-frame clones and drops some. The table lists 150,000 to 200,000 clones, 79% of them singletons. Worth noting for this clone: The target antigen is unknown.

Notes on the study in general: An apparent linkage of common viral pathogens to several of the most significant clusters emerged in a later analysis. Most sequenced TCRs were rare (though some public TCRs occurred in many donors). TCR beta sequences reportedly predicted most subjects' HLA-A and HLA-B alleles accurately.

The CDR3 consists of 15 residues. Germline V gene sequence: CDR1 SGHNT, CDR2 YYREEE (reference sequence). The V gene end was trimmed by 4 bases and the J gene end by 3 bases; junction bases not matched to a gene: 2. The rearrangement links TRBV5-4 to TRBJ2-3; 13 bases line up with TRBD2. Sequencing input: PBMCs. The receptor comes from a woman aged 25 to 45 in good health and CMV-seropositive. The CDR3 sequence: CASSQTSGGTDTQYF. For the CDR3, the DNA is TGTGCCAGCAGCCAGACTAGCGGGGGGACAGATACGCAGTATTTT.